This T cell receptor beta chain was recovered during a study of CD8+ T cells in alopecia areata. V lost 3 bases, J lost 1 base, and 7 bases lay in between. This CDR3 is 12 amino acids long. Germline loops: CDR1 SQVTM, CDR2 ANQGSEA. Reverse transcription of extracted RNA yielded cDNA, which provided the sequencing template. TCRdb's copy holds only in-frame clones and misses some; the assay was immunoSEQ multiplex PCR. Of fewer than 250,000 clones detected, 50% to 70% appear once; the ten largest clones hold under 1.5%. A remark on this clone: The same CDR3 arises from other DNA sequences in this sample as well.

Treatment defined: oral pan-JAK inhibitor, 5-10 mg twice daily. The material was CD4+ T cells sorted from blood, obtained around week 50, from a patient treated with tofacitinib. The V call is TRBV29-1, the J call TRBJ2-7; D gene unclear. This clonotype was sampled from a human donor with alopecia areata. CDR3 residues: CSVELDSYEQYF. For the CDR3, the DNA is TGCAGCGTTGAGTTGGATTCCTACGAGCAGTACTTC.